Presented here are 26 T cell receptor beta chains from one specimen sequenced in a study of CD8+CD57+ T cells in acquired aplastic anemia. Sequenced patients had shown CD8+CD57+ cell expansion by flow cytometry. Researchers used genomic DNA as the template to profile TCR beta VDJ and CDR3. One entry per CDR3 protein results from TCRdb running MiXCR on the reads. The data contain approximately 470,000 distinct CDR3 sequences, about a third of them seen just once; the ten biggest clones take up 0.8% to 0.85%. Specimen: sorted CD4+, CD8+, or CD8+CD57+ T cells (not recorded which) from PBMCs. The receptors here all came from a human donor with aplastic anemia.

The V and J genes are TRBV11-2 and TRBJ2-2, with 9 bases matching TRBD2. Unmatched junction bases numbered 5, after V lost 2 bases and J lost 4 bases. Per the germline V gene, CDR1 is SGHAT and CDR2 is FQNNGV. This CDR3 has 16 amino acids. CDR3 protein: CASSLIGSGGTGELFF. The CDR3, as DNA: TGTGCCAGCAGCTTAATCGGTAGCGGGGGCACCGGGGAGCTGTTTTTT.

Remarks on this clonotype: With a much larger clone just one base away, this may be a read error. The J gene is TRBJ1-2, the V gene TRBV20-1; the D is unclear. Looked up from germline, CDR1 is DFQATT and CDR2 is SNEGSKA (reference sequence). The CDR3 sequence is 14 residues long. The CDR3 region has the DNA TGCAGTGCTAGGGACGCCCGGGAGGGCTATGGCCACACCTTC. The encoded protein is CSARDAREGYGHTF.

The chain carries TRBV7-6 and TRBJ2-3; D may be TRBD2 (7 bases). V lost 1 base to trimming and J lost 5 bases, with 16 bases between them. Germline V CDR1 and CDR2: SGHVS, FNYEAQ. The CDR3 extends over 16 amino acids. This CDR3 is CASSLGAGGPIDTQYF. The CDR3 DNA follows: TGTGCCAGCAGCTTAGGGGCCGGGGGGCCTATAGATACGCAGTATTTT.

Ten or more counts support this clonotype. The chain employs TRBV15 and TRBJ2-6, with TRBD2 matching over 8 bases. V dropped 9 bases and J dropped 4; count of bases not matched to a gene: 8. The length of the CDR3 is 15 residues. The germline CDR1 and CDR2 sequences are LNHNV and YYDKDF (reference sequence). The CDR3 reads CATSNGGAGANVLTF. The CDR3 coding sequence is TGTGCCACTTCGAACGGGGGGGCCGGGGCCAACGTCCTGACTTTC.

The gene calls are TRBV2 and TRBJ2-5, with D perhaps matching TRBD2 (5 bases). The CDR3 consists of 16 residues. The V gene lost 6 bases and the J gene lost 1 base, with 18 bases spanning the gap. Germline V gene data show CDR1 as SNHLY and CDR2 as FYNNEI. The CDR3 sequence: CASREFKGESQETQYF. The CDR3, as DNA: TGTGCCAGCAGGGAATTCAAGGGAGAATCCCAAGAGACCCAGTACTTC.

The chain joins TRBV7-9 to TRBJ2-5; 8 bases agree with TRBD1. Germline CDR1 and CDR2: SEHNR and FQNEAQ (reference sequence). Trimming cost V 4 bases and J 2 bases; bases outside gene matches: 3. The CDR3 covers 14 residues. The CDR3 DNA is TGTGCCAGCAGCTATAGGACAGGGCAAGAGACCCAGTACTTC. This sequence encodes CASSYRTGQETQYF. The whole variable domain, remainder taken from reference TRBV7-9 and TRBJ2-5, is DTGVSQNPRHKITKRGQNVTFRCDPISEHNRLYWYRQTLGQGPEFLTYFQNEAQLEKSRLLSDRFSAERPKGSFSTLEIQRTEQGDSAMYLCASSYRTGQETQYFGPGTRLLVL.

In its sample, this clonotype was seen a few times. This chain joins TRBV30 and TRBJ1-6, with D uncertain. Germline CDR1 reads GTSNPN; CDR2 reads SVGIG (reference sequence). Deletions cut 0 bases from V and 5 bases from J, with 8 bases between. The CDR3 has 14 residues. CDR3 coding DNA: TGTGCCTGGAGTGTAACAGATGATAATTCACCCCTCCACTTT. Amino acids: CAWSVTDDNSPLHF.

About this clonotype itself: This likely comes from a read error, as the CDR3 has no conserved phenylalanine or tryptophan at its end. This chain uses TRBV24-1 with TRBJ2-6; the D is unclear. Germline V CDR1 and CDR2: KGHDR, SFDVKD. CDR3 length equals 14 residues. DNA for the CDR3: TGTGCCAGCAGTAAGACCTCTGGGGCCAACGTCCTGACTTTG. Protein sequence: CASSKTSGANVLTL.

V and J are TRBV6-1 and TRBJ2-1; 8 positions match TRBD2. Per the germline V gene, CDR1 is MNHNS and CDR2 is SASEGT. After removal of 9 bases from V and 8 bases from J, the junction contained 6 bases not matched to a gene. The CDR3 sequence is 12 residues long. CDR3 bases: TGTGCCAGACGCGGGGGGAACTATGAGCAGTTCTTC. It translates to CARRGGNYEQFF.

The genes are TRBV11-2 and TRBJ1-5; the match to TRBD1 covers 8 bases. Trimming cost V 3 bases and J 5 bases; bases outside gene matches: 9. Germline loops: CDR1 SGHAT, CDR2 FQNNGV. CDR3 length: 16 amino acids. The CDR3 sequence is CASSFQSGQVHQPQHF. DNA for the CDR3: TGTGCCAGCAGCTTCCAATCGGGACAGGTCCATCAGCCCCAGCATTTT.

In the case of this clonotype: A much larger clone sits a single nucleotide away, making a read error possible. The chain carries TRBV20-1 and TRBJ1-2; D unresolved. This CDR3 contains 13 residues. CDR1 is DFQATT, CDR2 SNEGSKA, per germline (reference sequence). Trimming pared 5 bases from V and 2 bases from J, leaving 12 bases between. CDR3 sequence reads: CSAWSAVNYGYTF. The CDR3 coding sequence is TGCAGTGCTTGGTCCGCAGTAAACTATGGCTACACCTTC.

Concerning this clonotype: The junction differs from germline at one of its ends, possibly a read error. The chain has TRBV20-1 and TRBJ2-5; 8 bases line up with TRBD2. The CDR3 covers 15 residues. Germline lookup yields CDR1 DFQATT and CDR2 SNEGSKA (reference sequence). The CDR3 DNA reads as TGCAGTGCTCCCGACGGTAGCGGGGCGGGAGAGACCCAGTGCTTC. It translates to CSAPDGSGAGETQCF.

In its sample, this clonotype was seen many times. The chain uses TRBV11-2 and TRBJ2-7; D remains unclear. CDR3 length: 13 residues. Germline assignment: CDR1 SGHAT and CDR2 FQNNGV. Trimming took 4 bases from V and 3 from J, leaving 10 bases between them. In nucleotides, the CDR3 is TGTGCCAGCAGCTCTGGTATCGGCTACGAGCAGTACTTC. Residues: CASSSGIGYEQYF.

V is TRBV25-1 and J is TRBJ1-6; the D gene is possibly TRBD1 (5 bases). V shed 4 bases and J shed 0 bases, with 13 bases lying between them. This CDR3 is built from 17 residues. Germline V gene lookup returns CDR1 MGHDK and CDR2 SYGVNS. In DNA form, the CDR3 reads TGTGCCAGCAGTGCTAGCCCAGGGAGCTCCTATAATTCACCCCTCCACTTT. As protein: CASSASPGSSYNSPLHF. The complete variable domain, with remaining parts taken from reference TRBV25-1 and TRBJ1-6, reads EADIYQTPRYLVIGTGKKITLECSQTMGHDKMYWYQQDPGMELHLIHYSYGVNSTEKGDLSSESTVSRIRTEHFPLTLESARPSHTSQYLCASSASPGSSYNSPLHFGNGTRLTVT.

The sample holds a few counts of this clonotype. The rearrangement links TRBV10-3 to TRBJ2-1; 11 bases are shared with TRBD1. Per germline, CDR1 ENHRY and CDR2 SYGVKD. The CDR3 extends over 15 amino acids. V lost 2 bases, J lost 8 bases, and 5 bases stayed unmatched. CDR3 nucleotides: TGTGCCATCAGTGAGGGGACAGGGGGGGGGGATGAGCAGTTCTTC. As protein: CAISEGTGGGDEQFF.

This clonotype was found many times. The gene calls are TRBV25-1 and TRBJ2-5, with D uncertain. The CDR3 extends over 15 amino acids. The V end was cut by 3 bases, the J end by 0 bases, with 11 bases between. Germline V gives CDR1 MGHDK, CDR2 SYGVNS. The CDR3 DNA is TGTGCCAGCAGTGATTATACATGGTACCAAGAGACCCAGTACTTC. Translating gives CASSDYTWYQETQYF.

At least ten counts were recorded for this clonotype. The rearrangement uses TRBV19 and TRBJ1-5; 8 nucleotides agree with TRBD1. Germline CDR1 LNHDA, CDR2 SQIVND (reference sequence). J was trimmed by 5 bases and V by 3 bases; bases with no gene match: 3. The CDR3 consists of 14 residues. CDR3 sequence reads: CASSIQGAYQPQHF. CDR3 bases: TGTGCCAGTAGTATCCAGGGGGCTTATCAGCCCCAGCATTTT.

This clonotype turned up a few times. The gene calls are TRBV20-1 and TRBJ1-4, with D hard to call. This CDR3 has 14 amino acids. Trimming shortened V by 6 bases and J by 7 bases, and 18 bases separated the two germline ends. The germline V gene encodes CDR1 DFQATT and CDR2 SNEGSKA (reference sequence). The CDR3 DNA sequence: TGCAGTGCCAGCCATTCCACCTCGGGTGAAAAACTGTTTTTT. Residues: CSASHSTSGEKLFF.

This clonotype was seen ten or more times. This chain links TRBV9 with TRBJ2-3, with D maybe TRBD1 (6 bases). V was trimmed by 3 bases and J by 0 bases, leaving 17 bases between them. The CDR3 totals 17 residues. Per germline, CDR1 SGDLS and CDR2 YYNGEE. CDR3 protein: CASSGRTDSLSTDTQYF. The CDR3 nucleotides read TGTGCCAGCAGCGGACGAACGGACAGCCTTAGCACAGATACGCAGTATTTT.

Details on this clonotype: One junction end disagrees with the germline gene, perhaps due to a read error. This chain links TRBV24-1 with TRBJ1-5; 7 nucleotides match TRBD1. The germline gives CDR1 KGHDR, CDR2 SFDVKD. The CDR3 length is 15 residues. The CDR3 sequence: CASSLRQGRNQPQHF. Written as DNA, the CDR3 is TGTGCCAGCAGTTTAAGACAGGGACGCAATCAGCCCCAGCATTTT.

CDR3 amino acids: CSATTGGNQPQHF. Written as DNA, the CDR3 is TGCAGTGCCACAACAGGGGGGAATCAGCCCCAGCATTTT. The chain couples TRBV20-1 to TRBJ1-5; 8 bases align to TRBD1. The CDR3 contains 13 residues. V shed 6 bases and J 4 bases; nucleotides not matched to a gene: 5. The germline CDR1 and CDR2 sequences are DFQATT and SNEGSKA (reference sequence).

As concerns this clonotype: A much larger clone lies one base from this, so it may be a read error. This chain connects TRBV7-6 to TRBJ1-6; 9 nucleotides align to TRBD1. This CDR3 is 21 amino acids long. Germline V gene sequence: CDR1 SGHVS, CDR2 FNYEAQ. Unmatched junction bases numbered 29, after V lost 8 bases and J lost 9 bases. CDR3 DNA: TGTGCCAGCGGTTTCGACCCCGGGACAGGGTTTACCGACTTGTACGGTTCACCCCTCCACTTT. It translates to CASGFDPGTGFTDLYGSPLHF.

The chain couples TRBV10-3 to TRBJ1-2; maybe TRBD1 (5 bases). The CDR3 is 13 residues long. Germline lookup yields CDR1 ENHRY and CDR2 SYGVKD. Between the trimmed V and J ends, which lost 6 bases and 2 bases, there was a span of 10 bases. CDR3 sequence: CAIRKTENYGYTF. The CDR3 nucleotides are TGTGCCATCAGGAAGACAGAGAACTATGGCTACACCTTC.

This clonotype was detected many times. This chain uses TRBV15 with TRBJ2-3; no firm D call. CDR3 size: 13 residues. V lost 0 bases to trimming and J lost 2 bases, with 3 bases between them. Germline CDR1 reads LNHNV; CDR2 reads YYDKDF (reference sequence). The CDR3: CATSRDYTDTQYF. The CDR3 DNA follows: TGTGCCACCAGCAGAGACTACACAGATACGCAGTATTTT.

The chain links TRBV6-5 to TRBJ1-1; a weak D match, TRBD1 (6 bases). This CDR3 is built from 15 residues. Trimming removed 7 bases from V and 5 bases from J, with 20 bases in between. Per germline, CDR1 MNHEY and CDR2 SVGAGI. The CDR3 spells CASITTQGTKTEAFF. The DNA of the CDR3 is TGTGCCAGCATTACAACCCAGGGGACGAAGACTGAAGCTTTCTTT.

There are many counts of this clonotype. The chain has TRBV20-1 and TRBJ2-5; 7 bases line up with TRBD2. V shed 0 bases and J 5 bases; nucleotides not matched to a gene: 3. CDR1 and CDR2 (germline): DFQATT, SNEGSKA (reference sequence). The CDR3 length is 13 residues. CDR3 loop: CSARDRTRETQYF. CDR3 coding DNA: TGCAGTGCTAGAGACCGGACTAGGGAGACCCAGTACTTC.